This TCR beta chain was observed in a study of CD4 T cells in relation to SARS-CoV-2 and coronaviruses. Assay: immunoSEQ multiplex PCR; the TCRdb copy retains only in-frame clones and omits some. The sample lists about 47,000 clones, roughly four fifths seen once, with about 1.5% in the top ten. The ends lost 4 bases at V and 3 bases at J; junction bases unmatched: 7. The germline V gene encodes CDR1 SGHRS and CDR2 YFSETQ. CDR3 length equals 16 residues. This clone has only one observation. The antigen is undetermined. V is TRBV5-1 and J is TRBJ2-3, with 11 positions matching TRBD2. This receptor was taken from an adult with COVID-19. Sequences were obtained from naive CD4+ T cells from PBMCs, cultured in vitro. Subset of the sample: naive CD4+ T cells isolated by negative enrichment. The CDR3 region is CASSPKLAGETDTQYF. The CDR3 DNA follows: TGCGCCAGCAGCCCCAAACTAGCGGGAGAAACAGATACGCAGTATTTT.